This T cell receptor beta chain stems from a study of cytomegalovirus exposure and HLA in healthy donors. The CDR3 spans 11 residues. Germline V gene data show CDR1 as DFQATT and CDR2 as SNEGSKA (reference sequence). Study observations and caveats: Excluded: some indistinguishable V segments such as TRBV6-2 and TRBV6-3.

Both 60 Vbeta primers and 13 Jbeta primers went into the PCR. TCRdb's copy holds only in-frame clones and misses some; the assay was immunoSEQ multiplex PCR. This table has roughly 170,000 clones, 80% appearing once. On this clone itself: The antigen is undetermined. The germline gene is not matched at one end of the junction; a read error may be the cause.

The chain combines TRBV20-1 with TRBJ1-2; D not certain. The clonotype comes from a boy aged 5-17 years in good health and CMV-seronegative. The sequencing sample was made of PBMCs. The CDR3 nucleotides are TGCAGTGTTCCAGACGGGTGGTACCCTGCCTTC. This codes for CSVPDGWYPAF.